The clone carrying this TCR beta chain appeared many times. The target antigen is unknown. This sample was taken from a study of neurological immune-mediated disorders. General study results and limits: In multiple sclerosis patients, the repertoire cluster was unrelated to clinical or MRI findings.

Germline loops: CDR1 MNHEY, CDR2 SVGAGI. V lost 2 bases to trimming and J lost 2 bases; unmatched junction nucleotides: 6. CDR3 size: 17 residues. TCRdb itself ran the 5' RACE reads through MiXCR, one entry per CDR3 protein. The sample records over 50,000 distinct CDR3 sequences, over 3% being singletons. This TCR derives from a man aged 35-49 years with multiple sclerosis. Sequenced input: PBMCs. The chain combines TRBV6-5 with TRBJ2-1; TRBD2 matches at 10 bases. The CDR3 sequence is CASSYLLAGDPYNEQFF. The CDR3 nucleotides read TGTGCCAGCAGTTACCTCCTAGCGGGGGACCCCTACAATGAGCAGTTCTTC.